The clone carrying this T cell receptor beta chain was seen a handful of times. What it recognizes is unknown. The data stem from a study of T cell repertoires in cytomegalovirus infection. Study-wide context: Epitope selection comprised recently identified HLA-C-restricted CMV epitopes and well-studied HLA-B-restricted CMV epitopes. CMV infection plus the matching HLA type was flagged by public TCR beta signatures.

General observations from the study: HLA-C-restricted CMV clonotypes gave the most frequent clonotype in two of eight donors.

TCRdb analysed the reads with MiXCR anew, one entry per CDR3 protein. This sample has some 590,000 distinct CDR3 sequences; 40% occur once, and the top ten carry about 46%. The specimen comprised cultured PBMCs, sampled from culture after CMV antigen stimulation. This clonotype was sampled from a human donor in good health (CMV status not recorded). Some clones in this sample may be carry-over from other donors' samples.

The CDR3 here is CASRNYGNEQFF. In nucleotides, the CDR3 is TGTGCCAGCAGAAACTACGGGAATGAGCAGTTCTTC. This chain links TRBV6-2 or TRBV6-3 with TRBJ2-1; no definite D call. V lost 6 bases, J lost 7 bases, and 10 bases lay in between. The germline V gene has CDR1 MNHEY and CDR2 SVGEGT. The length of the CDR3 is 12 residues.